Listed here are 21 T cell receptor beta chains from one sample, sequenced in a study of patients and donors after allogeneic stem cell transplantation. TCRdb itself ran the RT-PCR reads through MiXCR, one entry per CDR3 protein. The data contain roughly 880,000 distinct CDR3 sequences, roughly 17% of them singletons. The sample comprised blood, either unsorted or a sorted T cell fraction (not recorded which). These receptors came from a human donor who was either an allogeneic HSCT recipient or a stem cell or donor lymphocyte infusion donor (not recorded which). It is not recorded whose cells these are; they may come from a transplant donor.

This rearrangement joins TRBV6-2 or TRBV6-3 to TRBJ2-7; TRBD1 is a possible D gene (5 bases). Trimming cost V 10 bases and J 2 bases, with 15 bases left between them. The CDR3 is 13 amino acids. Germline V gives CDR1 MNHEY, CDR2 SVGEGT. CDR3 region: CAIKTDGPYEQYF. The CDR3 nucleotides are TGTGCCATCAAGACAGACGGGCCCTACGAGCAGTACTTC.

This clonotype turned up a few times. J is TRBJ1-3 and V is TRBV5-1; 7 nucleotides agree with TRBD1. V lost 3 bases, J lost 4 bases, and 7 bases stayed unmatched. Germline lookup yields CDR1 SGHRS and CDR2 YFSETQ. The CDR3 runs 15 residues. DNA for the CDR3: TGCGCCAGCAGCTACGACAGGGTAGCAGGAAACACCATATATTTT. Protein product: CASSYDRVAGNTIYF.

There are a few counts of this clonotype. This CDR3 reads CSASTRGQRNEKLFF. The CDR3 DNA follows: TGCAGTGCTAGTACCCGCGGACAGAGGAATGAAAAACTGTTTTTT. This sequence joins TRBV20-1 and TRBJ1-4, with D possibly matching TRBD1 (6 bases). Trimming left V 3 bases short and J 5 bases short, with 16 bases between. Germline values: CDR1 DFQATT, CDR2 SNEGSKA (reference sequence). The CDR3 sequence is 15 residues long.

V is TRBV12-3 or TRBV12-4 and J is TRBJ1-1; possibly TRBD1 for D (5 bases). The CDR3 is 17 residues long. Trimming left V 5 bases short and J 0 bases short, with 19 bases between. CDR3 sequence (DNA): TGTGCCAGCAGTCCATCTTACAGGAAAGACATGAACACTGAAGCTTTCTTT. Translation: CASSPSYRKDMNTEAFF.

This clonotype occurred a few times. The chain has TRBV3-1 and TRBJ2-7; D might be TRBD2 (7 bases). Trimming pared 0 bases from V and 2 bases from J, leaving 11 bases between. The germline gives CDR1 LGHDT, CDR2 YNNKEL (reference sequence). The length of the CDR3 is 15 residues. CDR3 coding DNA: TGTGCCAGCAGCCAAGAGAAGGGGGGGGCCTACGAGCAGTACTTC. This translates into CASSQEKGGAYEQYF.

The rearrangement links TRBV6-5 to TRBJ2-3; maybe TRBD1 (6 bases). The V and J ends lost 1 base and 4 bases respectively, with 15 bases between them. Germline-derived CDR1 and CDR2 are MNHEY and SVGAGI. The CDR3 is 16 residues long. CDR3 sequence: CASSYLGQIGADTQYF. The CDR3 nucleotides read TGTGCCAGCAGTTACTTAGGACAGATCGGGGCAGATACGCAGTATTTT.

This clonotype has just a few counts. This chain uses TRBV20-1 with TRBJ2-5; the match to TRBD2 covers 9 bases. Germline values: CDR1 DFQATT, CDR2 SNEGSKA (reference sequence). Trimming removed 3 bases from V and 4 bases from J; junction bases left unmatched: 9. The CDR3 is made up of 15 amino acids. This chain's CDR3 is CSASLAGGIGETQYF. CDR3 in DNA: TGCAGTGCTAGTTTGGCGGGAGGGATAGGAGAGACCCAGTACTTC.

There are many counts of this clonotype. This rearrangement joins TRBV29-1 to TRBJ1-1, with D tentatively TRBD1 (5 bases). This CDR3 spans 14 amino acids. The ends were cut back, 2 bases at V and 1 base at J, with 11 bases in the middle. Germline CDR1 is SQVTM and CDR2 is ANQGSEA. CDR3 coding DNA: TGCAGCGTTGAACCCCGACAGAAGAACACTGAAGCTTTCTTT. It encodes CSVEPRQKNTEAFF.

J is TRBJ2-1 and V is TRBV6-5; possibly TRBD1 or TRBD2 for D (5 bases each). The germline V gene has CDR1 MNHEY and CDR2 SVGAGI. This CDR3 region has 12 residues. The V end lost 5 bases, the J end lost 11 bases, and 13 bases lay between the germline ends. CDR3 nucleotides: TGTGCCAGCAGTAGGGACCGCGATAAGCAGTTCTTC. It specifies CASSRDRDKQFF.

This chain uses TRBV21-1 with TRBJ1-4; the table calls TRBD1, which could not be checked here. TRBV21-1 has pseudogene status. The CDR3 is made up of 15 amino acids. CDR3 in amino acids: CASSKDGGKGEKLFF. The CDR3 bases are TGTGCCAGCAGCAAAGACGGGGGAAAAGGCGAAAAACTGTTTTTT.

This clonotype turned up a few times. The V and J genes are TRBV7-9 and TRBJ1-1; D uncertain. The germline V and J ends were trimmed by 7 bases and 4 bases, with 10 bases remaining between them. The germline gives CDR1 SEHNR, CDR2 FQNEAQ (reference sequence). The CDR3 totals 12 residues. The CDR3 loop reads CASTRLGTEAFF. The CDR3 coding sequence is TGTGCCAGCACCCGCCTAGGCACTGAAGCTTTCTTT.

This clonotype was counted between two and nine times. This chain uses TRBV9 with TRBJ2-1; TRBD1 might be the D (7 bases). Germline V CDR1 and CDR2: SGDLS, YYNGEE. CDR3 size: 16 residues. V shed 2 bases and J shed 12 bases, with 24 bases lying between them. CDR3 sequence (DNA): TGTGCCAGCAGCGTCTCATCCTCCGGCGGGACAGAGATGCAGTTCTTC. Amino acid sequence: CASSVSSSGGTEMQFF. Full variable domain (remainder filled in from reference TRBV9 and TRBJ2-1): DSGVTQTPKHLITATGQRVTLRCSPRSGDLSVYWYQQSLDQGLQFLIQYYNGEERAKGNILERFSAQQFPDLHSELNLSSLELGDSALYFCASSVSSSGGTEMQFFGPGTRLTVL.

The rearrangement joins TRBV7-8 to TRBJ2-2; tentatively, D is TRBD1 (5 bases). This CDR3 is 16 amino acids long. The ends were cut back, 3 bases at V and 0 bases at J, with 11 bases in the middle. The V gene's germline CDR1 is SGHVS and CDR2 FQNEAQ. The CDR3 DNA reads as TGTGCCAGCAGCTTTCTCGACAGAGCGAACACCGGGGAGCTGTTTTTT. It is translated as CASSFLDRANTGELFF.

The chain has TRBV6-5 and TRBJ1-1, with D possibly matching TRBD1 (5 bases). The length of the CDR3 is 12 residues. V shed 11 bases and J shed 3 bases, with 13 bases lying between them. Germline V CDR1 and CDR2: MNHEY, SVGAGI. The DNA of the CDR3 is TGTGCCGCCGGGCCAGGGCACACTGAAGCTTTCTTT. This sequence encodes CAAGPGHTEAFF.

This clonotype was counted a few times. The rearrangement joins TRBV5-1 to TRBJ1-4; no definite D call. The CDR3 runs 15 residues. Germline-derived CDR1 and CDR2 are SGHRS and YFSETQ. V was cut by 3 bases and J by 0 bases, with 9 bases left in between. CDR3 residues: CASSWSHATNEKLFF. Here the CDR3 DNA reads TGCGCCAGCAGCTGGTCCCATGCAACTAATGAAAAACTGTTTTTT.

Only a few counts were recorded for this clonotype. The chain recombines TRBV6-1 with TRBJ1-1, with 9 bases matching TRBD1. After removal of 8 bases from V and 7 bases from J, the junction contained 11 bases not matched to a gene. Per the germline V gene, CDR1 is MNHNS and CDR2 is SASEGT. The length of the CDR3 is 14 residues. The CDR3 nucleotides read TGTGCCAGCCGGATGAGGACAGGGGACTTTGAAGCTTTCTTT. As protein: CASRMRTGDFEAFF.

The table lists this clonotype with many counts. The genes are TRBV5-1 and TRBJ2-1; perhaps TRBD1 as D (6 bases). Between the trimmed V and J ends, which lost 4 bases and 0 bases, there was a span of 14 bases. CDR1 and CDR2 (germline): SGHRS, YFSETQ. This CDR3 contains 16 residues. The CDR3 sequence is CASSLGQHSSYNEQFF. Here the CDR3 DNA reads TGCGCCAGCAGCCTTGGACAGCACAGCTCCTACAATGAGCAGTTCTTC.

CDR3 protein: CSVEDPEAFF. CDR3 nucleotides: TGCAGCGTCGAGGACCCTGAAGCTTTCTTT. The chain uses TRBV29-1 and TRBJ1-1; D is unresolved. CDR3 length: 10 amino acids. Germline CDR1 reads SQVTM; CDR2 reads ANQGSEA. V gave up 6 bases and J gave up 6 bases, with 8 bases separating them.

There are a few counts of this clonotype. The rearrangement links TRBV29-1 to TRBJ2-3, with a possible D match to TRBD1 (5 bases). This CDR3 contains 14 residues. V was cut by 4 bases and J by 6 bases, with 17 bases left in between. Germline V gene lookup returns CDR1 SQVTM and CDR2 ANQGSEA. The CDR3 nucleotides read TGCAGCGTTGCAGGGCCACCCCTCCAGGATACGCAGTATTTT. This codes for CSVAGPPLQDTQYF.

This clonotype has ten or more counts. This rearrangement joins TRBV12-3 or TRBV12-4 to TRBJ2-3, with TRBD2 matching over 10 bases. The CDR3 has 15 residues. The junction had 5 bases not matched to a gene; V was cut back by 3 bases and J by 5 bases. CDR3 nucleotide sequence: TGTGCCAGCAGTTTCCAGCGGGGGGGGGGAGATACGCAGTATTTT. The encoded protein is CASSFQRGGGDTQYF.

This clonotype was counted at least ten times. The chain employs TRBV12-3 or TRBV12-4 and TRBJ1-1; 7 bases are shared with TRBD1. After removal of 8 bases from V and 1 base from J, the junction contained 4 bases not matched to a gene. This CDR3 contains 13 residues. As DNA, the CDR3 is TGTGCCAGCTACGGACAGGAGAACACTGAAGCTTTCTTT. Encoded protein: CASYGQENTEAFF.